Below are 19 T cell receptor beta chains sequenced from a single sample in a study of shared clonotypes between healthy human individuals (dated by TCRdb to 2020 to 2022). Libraries came from the immunoSEQ multiplex PCR assay. TCRdb obtained this table from immuneACCESS and retained in-frame rearrangements with V and J assigned. These tables miss some clones; where compared with another copy, unresolved V genes account for less than half of the shortfall, and the remainder is unexplained. This sample is represented by fewer than 1 million clones; around 96% of them were singletons. In total, the top ten clones hold under 0.3% of the sample. CD8 naive samples consisted of CD45RO-negative cells that were positively selected for CCR7, yielding a CD45RA+CCR7+ population without TemRA cells. Sequenced: naive CD8+ T cells sorted from blood. This sample's cell subset or site label indicates: CD45RA+CCR7+. These TCRs come from a man aged 25-45 years in good health.

This clone was seen once. This chain joins TRBV6-1 and TRBJ1-4, with 9 bases fitting TRBD1. The CDR3 contains 17 residues. From germline, CDR1 is MNHNS and CDR2 SASEGT. V dropped 0 bases and J dropped 7; count of bases not matched to a gene: 9. CDR3 nucleotides: TGTGCCAGCAGTGAAGCTGTGACAGGGGGTTTGAGTGAAAAACTGTTTTTT. It encodes CASSEAVTGGLSEKLFF.

The chain uses TRBV28 and TRBJ1-4, with D hard to call. This CDR3 has 15 residues. Trimming removed 11 bases at V and 5 bases at J, with 21 bases between. Germline CDR1 reads MDHEN; CDR2 reads SYDVKM. CDR3 DNA: TGTGCCGAGGGAATTTTTTCAAACGAAAATGAAAAACTGTTTTTT. It is translated as CAEGIFSNENEKLFF. Variable domain in full (rest from reference TRBV28 and TRBJ1-4): DVKVTQSSRYLVKRTGEKVFLECVQDMDHENMFWYRQDPGLGLRLIYFSYDVKMKEKGDIPEGYSVSREKKERFSLILESASTNQTSMYLCAEGIFSNENEKLFFGSGTQLSVL.

The chain recombines TRBV13 with TRBJ2-1; TRBD2 matches at 12 bases. In germline, CDR1 is PRHDT, CDR2 FYEKMQ (reference sequence). There are 14 residues in the CDR3. The V and J ends lost 7 bases and 4 bases, in that order; junction bases with no gene match: 2. The CDR3 DNA reads as TGTGCCAGCAAGCTAGCGGGAGGGTACAATGAGCAGTTCTTC. It codes for CASKLAGGYNEQFF.

This rearrangement joins TRBV7-2 to TRBJ2-1; 8 nucleotides agree with TRBD2. With 5 bases clipped from V and 4 bases from J, the junction kept 10 bases outside the gene matches. The germline gives CDR1 SGHTA, CDR2 FQGNSA. The CDR3 has 16 amino acids. The CDR3 reads CASSRGLASSYNEQFF. For the CDR3, the DNA is TGTGCCAGCAGCCGTGGACTAGCCTCGTCTTACAATGAGCAGTTCTTC.

The chain uses TRBV7-9 and TRBJ1-1; tentative D call: TRBD1 (5 bases). Germline-derived CDR1 and CDR2 are SEHNR and FQNEAQ (reference sequence). CDR3 length equals 14 residues. Trimming removed 8 bases from V and 3 bases from J, with 16 bases in between. CDR3 sequence reads: CASLLQRGDTEAFF. The CDR3 bases are TGTGCCAGCCTACTTCAGAGGGGTGACACTGAAGCTTTCTTT.

V is TRBV4-3 and J is TRBJ1-2; D gene ambiguous. Germline V CDR1 and CDR2: LGHNA, YSLEER. V lost 3 bases to trimming and J lost 8 bases, with 16 bases between them. The CDR3 covers 14 residues. In DNA, the CDR3 is TGCGCCAGCAGCCATAGCTCAGCTTATGAGGGCTACACCTTC. Its protein is CASSHSSAYEGYTF.

The chain carries TRBV11-2 and TRBJ2-7, with 8 bases that match TRBD1. Germline V CDR1 and CDR2: SGHAT, FQNNGV. The CDR3 runs to 15 residues. The V gene end was trimmed by 5 bases and the J gene end by 2 bases; junction bases not matched to a gene: 8. The CDR3 spells CASSALTGVTYEQYF. In DNA form, the CDR3 reads TGTGCCAGCAGCGCCTTGACAGGGGTCACCTACGAGCAGTACTTC. Variable domain in full (rest from reference TRBV11-2 and TRBJ2-7): EAGVAQSPRYKIIEKRQSVAFWCNPISGHATLYWYQQILGQGPKLLIQFQNNGVVDDSQLPKDRFSAERLKGVDSTLKIQPAKLEDSAVYLCASSALTGVTYEQYFGPGTRLTVT.

The chain has TRBV19 and TRBJ2-7; maybe TRBD2 (5 bases). This CDR3 region has 14 residues. The V end lost 4 bases, the J end lost 0 bases, and 10 bases lay between the germline ends. From germline, CDR1 is LNHDA and CDR2 SQIVND (reference sequence). The CDR3 spells CASSSGPSSYEQYF. The DNA of the CDR3 is TGTGCCAGTAGTAGCGGGCCCAGCTCCTACGAGCAGTACTTC.

About this clone: Additional DNA sequences in this sample encode the identical CDR3. The rearrangement links TRBV2 to TRBJ2-5; D ambiguous. This CDR3 spans 13 amino acids. CDR1 is SNHLY and CDR2 is FYNNEI in the germline V gene. Trimming cost V 3 bases and J 1 base, with 6 bases left between them. The CDR3: CASSDPSQETQYF. CDR3 sequence (DNA): TGTGCCAGCAGTGACCCGAGCCAAGAGACCCAGTACTTC.

This clone was observed a single time. The V and J genes are TRBV6-5 and TRBJ1-1; no clear D. V dropped 2 bases and J dropped 0 bases, with 7 bases sitting between them. Germline V gene data show CDR1 as MNHEY and CDR2 as SVGAGI. The CDR3 sequence is 14 residues long. Here the CDR3 DNA reads TGTGCCAGCAGTTACAAAGGGATGAACACTGAAGCTTTCTTT. The encoded protein is CASSYKGMNTEAFF.

V is TRBV4-3 and J is TRBJ2-1, with TRBD2 matching 13 bases. There are 15 residues in the CDR3. The V gene end was trimmed by 5 bases and the J gene end by 8 bases; junction bases not matched to a gene: 6. Germline CDR1 reads LGHNA; CDR2 reads YSLEER. CDR3 in amino acids: CASSAGTSGIDEQFF. CDR3 sequence (DNA): TGCGCCAGCAGCGCCGGGACTAGCGGGATAGATGAGCAGTTCTTC.

The gene calls are TRBV28 and TRBJ2-7; D is undetermined. Germline loops: CDR1 MDHEN, CDR2 SYDVKM. V was cut by 7 bases and J by 2 bases, with 9 bases left in between. The CDR3 runs to 12 residues. The chain's CDR3 is CASTPTTYEQYF. CDR3 nucleotide sequence: TGTGCCAGCACCCCTACGACCTACGAGCAGTACTTC.

In its sample, this clone was seen once. The genes are TRBV28 and TRBJ2-7; 10 bases fit TRBD2. Looked up from germline, CDR1 is MDHEN and CDR2 is SYDVKM. The length of the CDR3 is 16 residues. Trimming removed 3 bases from V and 0 bases from J; junction bases left unmatched: 5. The CDR3: CASSFPGLANSYEQYF. CDR3 nucleotide sequence: TGTGCCAGCAGTTTCCCGGGACTAGCGAACTCCTACGAGCAGTACTTC.

The V and J genes are TRBV5-6 and TRBJ1-4, with TRBD1 as a possible D gene (6 bases). Between the trimmed V and J ends, which lost 3 bases and 0 bases, there was a span of 15 bases. The CDR3 spans 17 residues. Germline CDR1 and CDR2: SGHDT and YYEEEE. The chain's CDR3 is CASSWAGKGATNEKLFF. The CDR3 coding sequence is TGTGCCAGCAGCTGGGCGGGAAAGGGGGCAACTAATGAAAAACTGTTTTTT.

This sequence joins TRBV6-1 and TRBJ2-7; 8 bases are a match to TRBD2. With 10 bases clipped from V and 3 bases from J, the junction kept 8 bases outside the gene matches. The germline V gene has CDR1 MNHNS and CDR2 SASEGT. This CDR3 has 13 amino acids. The CDR3: CATGLADLYEQYF. The CDR3, as DNA: TGTGCCACTGGACTAGCAGACCTCTACGAGCAGTACTTC.

The chain couples TRBV29-1 to TRBJ1-2; D is possibly TRBD1 (5 bases). This CDR3 spans 13 amino acids. The germline gives CDR1 SQVTM, CDR2 ANQGSEA. V lost 2 bases and J lost 0, with 7 bases in between. The chain's CDR3 is CSVERQTNYGYTF. CDR3 in DNA: TGCAGCGTTGAAAGACAGACTAACTATGGCTACACCTTC.

This clone was recorded only once. This sequence joins TRBV6-5 and TRBJ1-1, with D tentatively TRBD1 (5 bases). The germline V and J ends were trimmed by 1 base and 8 bases, with 17 bases remaining between them. The CDR3 is made up of 15 amino acids. CDR1 and CDR2 (germline): MNHEY, SVGAGI. The CDR3 region is CASSYWGVGHREAFF. CDR3 in DNA: TGTGCCAGCAGTTACTGGGGTGTGGGGCACAGGGAAGCTTTCTTT.

The chain is built from TRBV9 and TRBJ2-3; no definite D call. V lost 6 bases and J 4 bases, leaving 9 bases between the germline ends. The CDR3 has 12 amino acids. Per germline, CDR1 SGDLS and CDR2 YYNGEE. CDR3 sequence reads: CASTDISDTQYF. In DNA form, the CDR3 reads TGTGCCAGCACCGATATTTCAGATACGCAGTATTTT.

The V call is TRBV13, the J call TRBJ2-6, with TRBD1 matching over 10 bases. The CDR3 sequence is 20 residues long. V gave up 2 bases and J gave up 2 bases; unmatched junction bases: 12. The germline V gene has CDR1 PRHDT and CDR2 FYEKMQ (reference sequence). The CDR3 coding sequence is TGTGCCAGCAGCTTATTTTCGGGGACAGGGGAAGCCCCTGGGGCCAACGTCCTGACTTTC. Amino acids: CASSLFSGTGEAPGANVLTF. Combining the CDR3 with reference TRBV13 and TRBJ2-6 gives the whole variable domain AAGVIQSPRHLIKEKRETATLKCYPIPRHDTVYWYQQGPGQDPQFLISFYEKMQSDKGSIPDRFSAQQFSDYHSELNMSSLELGDSALYFCASSLFSGTGEAPGANVLTFGAGSRLTVL.